The rows below give T cell receptor beta chains drawn from one sample of a study of cytomegalovirus exposure and HLA in healthy donors. The assay was immunoSEQ multiplex PCR, and TCRdb's table has in-frame clones only and misses some. The repertoire consists of about 130,000 clones, with roughly 79% occurring once and the leading ten covering roughly 1.9%. The material sequenced was PBMCs. The receptors come from a woman between 50 and 59 years old in good health and CMV-seronegative. Each CDR3 is given with its conserved first and last residue. The D gene is left open where the match is weak. The size entry is marked missing in some rows and otherwise reads once, few, many or a size class.

j_gene,d_gene,abundance,v_gene,CDR3aa,CDR3nt
TRBJ1-1,TRBD1,few,TRBV6-5,CASSYSMTGGAEAFF,TGTGCCAGCAGTTACTCGATGACAGGGGGGGCTGAAGCTTTCTTT
TRBJ1-1,.,.,TRBV20-1,CSESRGTEAFF,TGCAGTGAGTCGAGGGGGACTGAAGCTTTCTTT
TRBJ2-7,.,few,TRBV5-1,CASSAGGTADYEQYF,TGCGCCAGCAGCGCGGGCGGGACAGCGGACTACGAGCAGTACTTC
TRBJ1-1,.,.,TRBV9,CASSVSQVGGHTEAFF,TGTGCCAGCAGCGTATCGCAGGTCGGAGGCCACACTGAAGCTTTCTTT
TRBJ1-1,.,.,TRBV29-1,CSVERRWRVNPEAFF,TGCAGCGTTGAGCGGCGGTGGAGGGTAAACCCTGAAGCTTTCTTT
TRBJ2-2,.,.,TRBV5-4,CASSLVGSFSGELFF,TGTGCCAGCAGCTTGGTGGGCAGTTTCTCCGGGGAGCTGTTTTTT
TRBJ2-1,TRBD2,.,TRBV7-9,CASSYRTSGGNEQFF,TGTGCCAGCAGTTACAGGACTAGCGGGGGAAATGAGCAGTTCTTC
TRBJ2-1,TRBD1,.,TRBV9,CASKGQGPTTTNEQFF,TGTGCCAGCAAAGGACAGGGACCCACCACTACAAATGAGCAGTTCTTC
TRBJ1-1,.,.,TRBV6-5,CASTGRGLGKDEAFF,TGTGCCAGCACCGGTCGGGGTCTAGGGAAGGATGAAGCTTTCTTT
TRBJ2-1,TRBD2,once,TRBV7-9,CASSQGAGTREYNEQFF,TGTGCCAGCAGCCAAGGGGCCGGGACTAGGGAGTACAATGAGCAGTTCTTC
TRBJ2-1,TRBD2,few,TRBV18,CASSPGLAGVGNEQFF,TGTGCCAGCTCACCGGGACTAGCGGGAGTTGGCAATGAGCAGTTCTTC
TRBJ2-3,TRBD2,.,TRBV27,CASSLSGVLLTDTQYF,TGTGCCAGCAGTTTAAGCGGGGTGTTGCTCACAGATACGCAGTATTTT
TRBJ1-1,.,.,TRBV7-3,CASSLTPGGTEAFF,TGTGCCAGCAGCTTAACCCCGGGGGGCACTGAAGCTTTCTTT
TRBJ1-1,.,.,TRBV9,CASSLQGWDTEAFF,TGTGCCAGCAGCCTACAGGGATGGGACACTGAAGCTTTCTTT
TRBJ2-1,.,.,TRBV6-5,CASNNGGFAEQFF,TGTGCCAGCAACAACGGGGGTTTTGCTGAGCAGTTCTTC
TRBJ1-5,TRBD1,once,TRBV27,CASSQNRGHSNQPQHF,TGTGCCAGCAGCCAAAACAGGGGCCATAGCAATCAGCCCCAGCATTTT
TRBJ1-2,.,.,TRBV30,CAWSDQGGYTF,TGTGCCTGGAGTGACCAGGGAGGCTACACCTTC
TRBJ1-2,TRBD1,.,TRBV30,CAWNPGQNYGYPF,TGTGCCTGGAATCCGGGACAGAACTATGGCTACCCCTTC
TRBJ1-1,.,.,TRBV30,CAWQQGLNTEAFF,TGTGCCTGGCAGCAGGGGTTGAACACTGAAGCTTTCTTT
TRBJ1-2,.,.,TRBV6-6,CATGESQGIHGYTF,TGTGCCACCGGCGAGTCGCAGGGAATTCATGGCTACACCTTC
TRBJ2-7,.,.,TRBV5-6,CASSLARDNSYEQYF,TGTGCCAGCAGCTTGGCCCGGGACAACTCCTACGAGCAGTACTTC
TRBJ1-2,.,.,TRBV19,CASSWTANYGYTF,TGTGCCAGTAGTTGGACAGCTAACTATGGCTACACCTTC
TRBJ1-1,.,.,TRBV11-2,CASSLGPRGGMNTEAFF,TGTGCCAGCAGCTTAGGGCCGCGGGGGGGGATGAACACTGAAGCTTTCTTT
TRBJ2-1,TRBD2,.,TRBV7-2,CASSSAGLAGVRNEQFF,TGTGCCAGCAGCTCCGCTGGACTAGCGGGAGTGCGGAATGAGCAGTTCTTC
TRBJ2-3,TRBD2,.,TRBV10-3,CAMATGTSNTDTQYF,TGTGCCATGGCCACCGGGACTAGCAATACAGATACGCAGTATTTT
TRBJ1-1,TRBD1,.,TRBV29-1,CSVDRQGVNTEAFF,TGCAGCGTTGACCGACAGGGGGTGAACACTGAAGCTTTCTTT
TRBJ1-4,.,few,TRBV25-1,CASSEGGANEKLFF,TGTGCCAGCAGTGAGGGGGGTGCTAATGAAAAACTGTTTTTT